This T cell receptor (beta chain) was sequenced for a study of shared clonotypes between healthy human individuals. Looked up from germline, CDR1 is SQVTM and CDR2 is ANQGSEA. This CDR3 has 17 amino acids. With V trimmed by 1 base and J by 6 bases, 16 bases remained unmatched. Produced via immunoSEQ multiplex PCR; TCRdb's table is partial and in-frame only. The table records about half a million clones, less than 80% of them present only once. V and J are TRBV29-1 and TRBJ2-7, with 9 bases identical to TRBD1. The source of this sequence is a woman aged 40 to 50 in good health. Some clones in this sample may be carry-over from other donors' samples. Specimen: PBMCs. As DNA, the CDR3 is TGCAGCGTTGAAGTTCCGACAGGGGGGTTAGGACTAGGCGAGCAGTACTTC. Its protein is CSVEVPTGGLGLGEQYF.